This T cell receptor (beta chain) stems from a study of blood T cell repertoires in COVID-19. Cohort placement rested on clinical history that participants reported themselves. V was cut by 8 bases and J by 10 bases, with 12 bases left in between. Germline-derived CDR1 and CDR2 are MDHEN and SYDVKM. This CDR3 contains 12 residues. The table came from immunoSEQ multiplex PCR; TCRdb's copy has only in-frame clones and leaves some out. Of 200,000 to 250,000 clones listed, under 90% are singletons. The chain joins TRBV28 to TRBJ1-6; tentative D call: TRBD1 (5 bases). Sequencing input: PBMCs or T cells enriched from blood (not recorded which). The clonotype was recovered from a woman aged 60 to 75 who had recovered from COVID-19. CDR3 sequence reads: CASGRQRSPLHF. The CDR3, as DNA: TGTGCCAGCGGAAGACAGAGATCACCCCTCCACTTT.